This entry lists 4 T cell receptor beta chains sequenced from one sample in a study of blood T cell repertoires in COVID-19. The table came from immunoSEQ multiplex PCR; TCRdb's copy has only in-frame clones and leaves some out. The sample shows a few hundred thousand clones, roughly 92% of them seen only once. The sample was PBMCs or T cells enriched from blood (not recorded which). These receptors were obtained from a woman aged 40 to 50 who had been exposed to COVID-19.

This rearrangement joins TRBV5-4 to TRBJ2-3; TRBD2 aligns across 9 bases. Germline-derived CDR1 and CDR2 are SGHNT and YYREEE (reference sequence). Trimming at V came to 0 bases and at J to 4 bases, leaving 3 bases not matched to a gene. CDR3 length equals 15 residues. CDR3 protein: CASSLEAGGADTQYF. CDR3 in DNA: TGTGCCAGCAGCTTGGAAGCGGGGGGCGCAGATACGCAGTATTTT.

The J gene is TRBJ1-1, the V gene TRBV6-6, with 12 bases lining up with TRBD1. Germline V gene sequence: CDR1 MNHNY, CDR2 SVGAGI (reference sequence). CDR3 size: 17 residues. V lost 5 bases to trimming and J lost 2 bases; unmatched junction nucleotides: 9. In nucleotides, the CDR3 is TGTGCCAGCAGTCCCGCGGGACAGGGGGCACCCAACACTGAAGCTTTCTTT. It specifies CASSPAGQGAPNTEAFF.

The rearrangement uses TRBV3-1 (or the pseudogene TRBV3-2) and TRBJ2-5, with 8 bases that match TRBD1. The CDR3 contains 15 residues. Unmatched junction bases numbered 3, after V lost 0 bases and J lost 3 bases. Germline CDR1 LGHDT, CDR2 YNNKEL (reference sequence). CDR3 residues: CASSQETGVEETQYF. The CDR3 DNA follows: TGTGCCAGCAGCCAAGAGACAGGGGTCGAAGAGACCCAGTACTTC.

A single count supports this clone. The chain links TRBV7-3 to TRBJ1-1; TRBD1 might be the D (5 bases). This CDR3 is 13 amino acids long. The germline CDR1 and CDR2 sequences are SGHTA and FQGTGA. V lost 7 bases to trimming and J lost 4 bases, with 13 bases between them. This CDR3 is CASTLGRGTEAFF. In nucleotides, the CDR3 is TGTGCCAGCACCCTGGGGCGCGGCACTGAAGCTTTCTTT. The full variable domain, rest sourced from reference TRBV7-3 and TRBJ1-1, is GAGVSQTPSNKVTEKGKYVELRCDPISGHTALYWYRQSLGQGPEFLIYFQGTGAADDSGLPNDRFFAVRPEGSVSTLKIQRTERGDSAVYLCASTLGRGTEAFFGQGTRLTVV.